This T cell receptor beta chain was sequenced for a study of shared clonotypes between healthy human individuals. Study details: CD4 naive and CD4 memory each took three plates per donor, while CD8 naive took two and CD8 memory one. Findings and caveats of the study: The generation probabilities recorded for non-shared clonotypes fell below those of clonotypes shared by all four donors.

This clone was recorded many times. Its antigen is not identified. Sequenced by immunoSEQ multiplex PCR; TCRdb stores in-frame clones only, minus some. The sample yields 650,000 to 800,000 clones, around 77% seen once. The material sequenced was memory CD4+ T cells sorted from blood. Subset reported: CD45RA-negative fraction. This receptor was taken from a woman aged 25-40 years in good health.

CDR3 bases: TGTGCCATCAGTCAAGCCCAGGGGATTCGTGCCTACGAGCAGTACTTC. Translated: CAISQAQGIRAYEQYF. The chain combines TRBV10-3 with TRBJ2-7; perhaps TRBD1 as D (6 bases). The germline V gene has CDR1 ENHRY and CDR2 SYGVKD. Trimming pared 5 bases from V and 2 bases from J, leaving 19 bases between. The CDR3 extends over 16 amino acids.